Reported below is one TCR beta chain. Its antigen remains unknown. Patients having total pancreatectomy with islet autotransplantation provided the chronic pancreatitis pancreas tissue. This entry comes from a study of immune characteristics of hereditary and idiopathic chronic pancreatitis. Germline-derived CDR1 and CDR2 are ENHRY and SYGVKD. The CDR3 length is 14 residues. Trimming at V came to 6 bases and at J to 5 bases, leaving 8 bases not matched to a gene. The assay was immunoSEQ multiplex PCR, and TCRdb's table has in-frame clones only and misses some. The table records approximately 2,000 clones, 74% of them present only once. Points from the study as a whole: TCRbeta diversity rose and clonality fell in both pancreatitis groups versus controls. Patients with more severe chronic pancreatitis had more productive TCR rearrangements.

The clonotype was recovered from a human donor with chronic pancreatitis. The rearrangement links TRBV10-3 to TRBJ2-7; 9 bases map to TRBD1. The sequenced material came from pancreas tissue with hereditary chronic pancreatitis. The CDR3 DNA reads as TGTGCCATCAGCGGGGACAGGGCGGGCCACGAGCAGTACTTC. Translating it yields CAISGDRAGHEQYF.